The clone carrying this TCR beta chain has only a few counts. Its specificity is unknown. As part of sample collection, lesional scalp punch biopsies and peripheral blood were taken from alopecia areata patients. CDR3 size: 14 residues. The germline gives CDR1 LNHDA, CDR2 SQIVND (reference sequence). V dropped 6 bases and J dropped 4; count of bases not matched to a gene: 6. Reverse transcription of extracted RNA yielded cDNA, which provided the sequencing template. TCRdb's copy holds only in-frame clones and misses some; the assay was immunoSEQ multiplex PCR. The sample shows 150,000 or so clones, roughly 44% of them seen only once. The data were taken from a study of CD8+ T cells in alopecia areata. General study findings and limits: Relative to mice, TCR sharing across patients was less clear, a difference possibly HLA-related.

The specimen was CD4+ T cells sorted from blood. The receptor comes from a human donor with alopecia areata. The rearrangement joins TRBV19 to TRBJ2-3; 8 bases are a match to TRBD2. The CDR3 is CASRFAGGPDTQYF. Here the CDR3 DNA reads TGTGCCAGTAGGTTTGCGGGAGGACCAGATACGCAGTATTTT.